This TCR beta chain was documented in a study of blood T cell repertoires in COVID-19. Study information: COVID-19 samples, acute and convalescent, were from the United States, Italy and Spain.

Generated by immunoSEQ multiplex PCR, the TCRdb table keeps only in-frame clones and is missing some. The table lists around 380,000 clones, around 87% of them singletons. Participants were aged about 18 to 90 years, lived in around 22 US areas, and enrolled virtually. Donors were grouped by their self-reported clinical history. In germline, CDR1 is LNHDA, CDR2 SQIVND (reference sequence). With 6 bases clipped from V and 2 bases from J, the junction kept 8 bases outside the gene matches. The CDR3 runs 15 residues. Sequences were obtained from PBMCs or T cells enriched from blood (not recorded which). The J gene is TRBJ2-3, the V gene TRBV19; TRBD2 matches 7 bases. This clonotype was sampled from a man aged 30 to 39 who had recovered from COVID-19. The CDR3, as DNA: TGTGCCAGTAGCCCCTATAGCGGGTACACAGATACGCAGTATTTT. This codes for CASSPYSGYTDTQYF.